This TCR beta chain was captured by sequencing in a study of shared clonotypes between healthy human individuals. Turning to the study itself: CD4 naive and memory got three plates each, CD8 naive two, CD8 memory one.

The run depth of the assay was deep. Generated by immunoSEQ multiplex PCR, the TCRdb table keeps only in-frame clones and is missing some. In the table there are 750,000 to 1,000,000 clones, about 92% of which are singletons. Naive-designated CD8 cells lacked CD45RO, were positively enriched for CCR7, and omitted terminally differentiated effector memory CD45RA+ cells. V lost 4 bases to trimming and J lost 5 bases, with 12 bases between them. CDR3 length equals 13 residues. From germline, CDR1 is SGDLS and CDR2 YYNGEE. The sample was naive CD8+ T cells sorted from blood. The chain links TRBV9 to TRBJ1-2; D remains unclear. This clonotype was obtained from a man under 40 in good health. CDR3 DNA sequence: TGTGCCAGCAGCCTTACTGGCACTTATGGCTACACCTTC. It yields the protein CASSLTGTYGYTF.